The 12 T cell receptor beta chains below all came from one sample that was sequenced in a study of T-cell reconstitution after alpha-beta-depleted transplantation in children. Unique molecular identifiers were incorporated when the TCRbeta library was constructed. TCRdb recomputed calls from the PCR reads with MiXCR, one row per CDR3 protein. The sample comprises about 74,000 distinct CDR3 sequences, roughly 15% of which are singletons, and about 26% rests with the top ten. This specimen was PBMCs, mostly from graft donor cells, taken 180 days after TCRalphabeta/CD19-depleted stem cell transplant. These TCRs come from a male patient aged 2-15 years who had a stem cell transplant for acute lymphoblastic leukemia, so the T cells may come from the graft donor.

The CDR3 is CAIGGIGHYGYTF. CDR3 DNA sequence: TGTGCCATCGGGGGGATAGGGCACTATGGCTACACCTTC. This chain links TRBV10-3 with TRBJ1-2; TRBD1 is a possible D gene (5 bases). V was trimmed by 8 bases and J by 3 bases, leaving 13 bases between them. This CDR3 spans 13 amino acids. Per germline, CDR1 ENHRY and CDR2 SYGVKD.

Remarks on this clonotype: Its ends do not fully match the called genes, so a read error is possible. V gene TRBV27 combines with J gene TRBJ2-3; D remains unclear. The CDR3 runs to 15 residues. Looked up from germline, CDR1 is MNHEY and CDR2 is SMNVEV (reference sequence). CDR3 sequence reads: CASGFVGFSTDTQYF. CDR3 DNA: TGTGCCAGCGGTTTCGTCGGGTTCAGCACAGATACGCAGTATTTT.

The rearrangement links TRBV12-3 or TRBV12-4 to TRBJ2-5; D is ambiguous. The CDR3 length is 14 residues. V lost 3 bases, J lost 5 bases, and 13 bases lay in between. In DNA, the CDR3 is TGTGCCAGCAGTTTCGCGGTGGCAGTGGAGACCCAGTACTTC. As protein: CASSFAVAVETQYF.

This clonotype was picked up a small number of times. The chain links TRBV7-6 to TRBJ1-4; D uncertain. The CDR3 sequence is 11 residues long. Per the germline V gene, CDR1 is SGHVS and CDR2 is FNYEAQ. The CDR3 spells CPRKLSEKLFF. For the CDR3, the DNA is TGTCCCCGGAAGCTCAGTGAAAAACTGTTTTTT. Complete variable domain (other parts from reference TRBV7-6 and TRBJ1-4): GAGVSQSPRYKVTKRGQDVALRCDPISGHVSLYWYRQALGQGPEFLTYFNYEAQQDKSGLPNDRFSAERPEGSISTLTIQRTEQRDSAMYRCPRKLSEKLFFGSGTQLSVL.

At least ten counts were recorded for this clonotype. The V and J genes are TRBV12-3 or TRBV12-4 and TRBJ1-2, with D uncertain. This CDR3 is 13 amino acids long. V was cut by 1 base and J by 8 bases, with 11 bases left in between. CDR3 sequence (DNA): TGTGCCAGCAGTTTAGGGCCCGCTGGCGGCTACACCTTC. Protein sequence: CASSLGPAGGYTF.

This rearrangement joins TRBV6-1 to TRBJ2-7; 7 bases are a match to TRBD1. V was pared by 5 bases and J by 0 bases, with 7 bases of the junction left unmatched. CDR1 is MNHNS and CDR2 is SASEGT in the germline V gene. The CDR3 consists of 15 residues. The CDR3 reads CASSPGQASSYEQYF. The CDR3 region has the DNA TGTGCCAGCAGTCCTGGACAGGCTAGCTCCTACGAGCAGTACTTC.

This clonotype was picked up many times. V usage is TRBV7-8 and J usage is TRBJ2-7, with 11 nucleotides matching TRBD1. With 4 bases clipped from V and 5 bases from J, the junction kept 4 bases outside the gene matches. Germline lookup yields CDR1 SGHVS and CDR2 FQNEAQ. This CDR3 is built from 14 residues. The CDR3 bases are TGTGCCAGCAGCTCCCGGACAGGGGGCAACGAGCAGTACTTC. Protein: CASSSRTGGNEQYF.

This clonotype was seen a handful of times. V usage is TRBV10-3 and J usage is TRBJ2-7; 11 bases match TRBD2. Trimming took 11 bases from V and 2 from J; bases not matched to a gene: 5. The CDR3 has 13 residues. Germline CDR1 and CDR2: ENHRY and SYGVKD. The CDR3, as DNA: TGTGCCGGCCGTAGCGGGGGGGCCTACGAGCAGTACTTC. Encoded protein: CAGRSGGAYEQYF.

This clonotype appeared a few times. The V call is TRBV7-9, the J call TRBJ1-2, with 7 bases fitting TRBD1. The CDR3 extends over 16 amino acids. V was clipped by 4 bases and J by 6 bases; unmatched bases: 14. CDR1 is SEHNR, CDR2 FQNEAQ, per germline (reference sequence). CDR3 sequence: CASSSYPTGKINGYTF. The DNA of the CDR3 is TGTGCCAGCAGCTCCTATCCGACAGGGAAGATAAATGGCTACACCTTC.

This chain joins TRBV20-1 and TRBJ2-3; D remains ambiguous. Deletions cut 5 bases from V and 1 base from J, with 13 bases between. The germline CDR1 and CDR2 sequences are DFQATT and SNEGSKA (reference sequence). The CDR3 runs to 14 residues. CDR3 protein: CSAFAPPRTDTQYF. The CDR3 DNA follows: TGCAGTGCTTTCGCCCCTCCCCGCACAGATACGCAGTATTTT.

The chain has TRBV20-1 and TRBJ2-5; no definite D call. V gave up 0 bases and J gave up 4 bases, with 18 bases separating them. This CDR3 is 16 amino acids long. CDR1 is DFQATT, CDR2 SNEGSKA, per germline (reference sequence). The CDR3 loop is CSARDLRYRWLETQYF. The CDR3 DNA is TGCAGTGCTAGAGATCTTAGGTATAGGTGGTTAGAGACCCAGTACTTC.

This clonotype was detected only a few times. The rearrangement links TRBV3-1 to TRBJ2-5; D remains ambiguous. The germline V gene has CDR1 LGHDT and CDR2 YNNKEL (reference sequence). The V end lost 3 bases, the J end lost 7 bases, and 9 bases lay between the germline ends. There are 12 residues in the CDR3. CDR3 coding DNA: TGTGCCAGCAGCCATCGATGGGGGACCCAGTACTTC. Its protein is CASSHRWGTQYF.